These 8 T cell receptor beta chains were all obtained from the same sample, sequenced in a study of blood T cells in healthy people across ages. Next came a second PCR, run for about 7 to 12 cycles, which used a sample-barcoded 5' primer along with a J-beta primer mix. TCRdb independently ran MiXCR on the 5' RACE reads; one entry per CDR3 protein. The sample has about 1.6 million distinct CDR3 sequences; roughly a third are singletons. Sequencing used blood. All receptors derive from a woman aged 25 to 39 in good health.

Concerning this clonotype itself: This may be a read error: a much more frequent sequence differs by one nucleotide. The chain links TRBV4-1 to TRBJ2-4; D remains ambiguous. TRBJ2-7 explains the end of the DNA better; the J call may be wrong. CDR1 MGHRA and CDR2 YSYEKL come from the germline V gene. There are 13 residues in the CDR3. This chain's CDR3 is CASSWPGPYEQYF. CDR3 DNA: TGCGCCAGCAGCTGGCCAGGTCCCTACGAGCAGTACTTC.

This sequence joins TRBV14 and TRBJ2-1; 9 nucleotides agree with TRBD2. Germline V gene sequence: CDR1 SGHDN, CDR2 FVKESK. The ends lost 0 bases at V and 8 bases at J; junction bases unmatched: 11. The CDR3 is 17 residues long. The CDR3 loop is CASSQEKLAGDGDEQFF. The CDR3 region has the DNA TGTGCCAGCAGCCAAGAGAAACTAGCGGGTGATGGGGATGAGCAGTTCTTC.

This clonotype was counted a few times. This CDR3 reads CASSLYSRSTEAFF. The CDR3 DNA reads as TGTGCCAGCAGCTTATATTCAAGAAGCACTGAAGCTTTCTTT. This chain connects TRBV7-2 to TRBJ1-1; D is undetermined. Trimming cost V 2 bases and J 4 bases, with 11 bases left between them. Germline V gene lookup returns CDR1 SGHTA and CDR2 FQGNSA. The CDR3 has 14 amino acids. Together with reference TRBV7-2 and TRBJ1-1, the CDR3 gives the full variable domain: GAGVSQSPSNKVTEKGKDVELRCDPISGHTALYWYRQSLGQGLEFLIYFQGNSAPDKSGLPSDRFSAERTGGSVSTLTIQRTQQEDSAVYLCASSLYSRSTEAFFGQGTRLTVV.

The V call is TRBV4-1, the J call TRBJ2-5; weak D call: TRBD2 (6 bases). The J call may not be correct, given that the DNA end is closer to TRBJ2-7. The CDR3 covers 16 residues. The V gene's germline CDR1 is MGHRA and CDR2 YSYEKL. The CDR3 DNA sequence: TGCGCCAGCAGCCCCCGGGGAGACACCGCGGGGTACGAGCAGTACTTC. It is translated as CASSPRGDTAGYEQYF.

The chain links TRBV15 to TRBJ2-7; D is perhaps TRBD1 (6 bases). The V gene lost 5 bases and the J gene lost 2 bases, with 13 bases spanning the gap. The germline V gene has CDR1 LNHNV and CDR2 YYDKDF (reference sequence). This CDR3 spans 14 amino acids. The CDR3 region is CATSSYRVPYEQYF. CDR3 nucleotides: TGTGCCACCAGCTCCTACAGGGTTCCCTACGAGCAGTACTTC.

This clonotype has only a few counts. V and J are TRBV7-9 and TRBJ2-1; D not certain. Trimming removed 4 bases at V and 6 bases at J, with 16 bases between. Germline V lookup: CDR1 SEHNR, CDR2 FQNEAQ (reference sequence). CDR3 length equals 15 residues. CDR3 amino acids: CASSYRVGRINEQFF. Written as DNA, the CDR3 is TGTGCCAGCAGCTACCGTGTCGGACGGATCAATGAGCAGTTCTTC.

This clonotype has a handful of counts. The V and J genes are TRBV12-3 or TRBV12-4 and TRBJ2-3, with 7 positions matching TRBD2. The CDR3 sequence is 16 residues long. The ends lost 4 bases at V and 2 bases at J; junction bases unmatched: 9. In nucleotides, the CDR3 is TGTGCCAGCAGTTCAGGCGGACTAGTATCCACAGATACGCAGTATTTT. This translates into CASSSGGLVSTDTQYF.

About this clonotype itself: Sequence at one end of the junction differs from germline and may be a read error. This sequence joins TRBV18 and TRBJ2-3; a weak D match, TRBD2 (6 bases). Germline V gene data show CDR1 as KGHSH and CDR2 as LQKENI. This CDR3 spans 16 amino acids. CDR3 in DNA: TGTGCCGGCTCACCTGTTGCGGGGTCTAGCACAGATACGCAGTATTTT. Translated, it gives CAGSPVAGSSTDTQYF.